This T cell receptor (beta chain) was captured in a study of response to subunit inactivated influenza vaccine. MiXCR was run by TCRdb on the RT-PCR reads, yielding one entry per CDR3 protein. Counted here are roughly 620,000 distinct CDR3 sequences, about 10% occurring once; the ten biggest clones make up approximately 10%. This clonotype was seen only a few times. This CDR3 region has 14 residues. Germline CDR1 is SGHRS and CDR2 is YFSETQ. V lost 7 bases and J lost 4; bases outside the gene matches: 10. The sample also formed part of further work on T cells expressing NK-cell markers. As that report states: Template switching by 5'RACE with UMIs generated the TCR beta cDNA.

The chain recombines TRBV5-1 with TRBJ1-1, with TRBD1 matching 7 bases. This TCR was sampled from a middle-aged man who received an inactivated influenza vaccine. Source: PBMCs from blood, taken on the day of vaccination. The CDR3 DNA follows: TGCGCCAGCTGGGAGGGGACAGCGCCCACTGAAGCTTTCTTT. Its protein product is CASWEGTAPTEAFF.